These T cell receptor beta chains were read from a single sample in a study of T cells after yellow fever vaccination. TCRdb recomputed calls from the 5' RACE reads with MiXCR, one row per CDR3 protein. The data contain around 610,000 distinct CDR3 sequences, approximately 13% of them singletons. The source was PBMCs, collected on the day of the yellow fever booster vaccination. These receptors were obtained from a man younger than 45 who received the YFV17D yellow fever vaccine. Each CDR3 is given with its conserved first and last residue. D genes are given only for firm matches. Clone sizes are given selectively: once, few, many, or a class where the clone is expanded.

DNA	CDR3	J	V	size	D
TGTGCCAGCAGCGCCAGCGGGAGCTCTCCCGAGCAGTACTTC	CASSASGSSPEQYF	TRBJ2-7	TRBV7-2	few	TRBD2
TGTGCCAGCAGCGTAGAAGTTCACACCGGGGAGCTGTTTTTT	CASSVEVHTGELFF	TRBJ2-2	TRBV9	.	.
TGTGCCAGCTCACCGGAAGGGAGGCCCTACGAGCAGTACTTC	CASSPEGRPYEQYF	TRBJ2-7	TRBV18	many	.
TGTGCCAGCAGTAAAGGGGGAACGAACACCGGGGAGCTGTTTTTT	CASSKGGTNTGELFF	TRBJ2-2	TRBV7-2	.	.
TGCGCCAGCAGTGAGTCGAACAGGGAAGAGACCCAGTACTTC	CASSESNREETQYF	TRBJ2-5	TRBV10-2	few	.
TGTGCCAGGCCGACCGGGACTTTAGGCACAGATACGCAGTATTTT	CARPTGTLGTDTQYF	TRBJ2-3	TRBV25-1	few	.
TGTGCCAGCAGCTTAGTTAGCAACAATGAGCAGTTCTTC	CASSLVSNNEQFF	TRBJ2-1	TRBV7-8	.	.
TGCAGTGCTCCTAAGTCAGGGAACACAGATACGCAGTATTTT	CSAPKSGNTDTQYF	TRBJ2-3	TRBV20-1	.	.
TGTGCCAGCACCCGGACTAGCGGGGAAGAGACCCAGTACTTC	CASTRTSGEETQYF	TRBJ2-5	TRBV7-2	.	TRBD2
TGTGCCATCAGTGAGTCCAGATCCGATGGCTACACCTTC	CAISESRSDGYTF	TRBJ1-2	TRBV10-3	few	.
TGTGCCAGCAGTAGACTAGCGGGAGAATCCGAGTTCTTC	CASSRLAGESEFF	TRBJ2-1	TRBV6-2/TRBV6-3	few	TRBD2
TGTGCCAGCAGTTTAGGGGTGGGCAGGGGATCGATGACTGAAGCTTTCTTT	CASSLGVGRGSMTEAFF	TRBJ1-1	TRBV28	few	.
TGTGCCAGCAGTTACAGGGGAGAAAACGAGCAGTACTTC	CASSYRGENEQYF	TRBJ2-7	TRBV6-5	.	.
TGTGCCAGCAGCTGGACAGGGCTTTCGAACACCGGGGAGCTGTTTTTT	CASSWTGLSNTGELFF	TRBJ2-2	TRBV5-6	.	TRBD1
TGTGCCAGCAGCTTAGGACAGGGGCTGTTCAATGAGCAGTTCTTC	CASSLGQGLFNEQFF	TRBJ2-1	TRBV7-2	.	TRBD1
TGTGCCTGGAGTACTATTTGGAACACTGAAGCTTTCTTT	CAWSTIWNTEAFF	TRBJ1-1	TRBV30	few	.
TGCGCCAGCAGCTTCACCCACTCAGATACGCAGTATTTT	CASSFTHSDTQYF	TRBJ2-3	TRBV5-1	many	.
TGTGCCAGCAGTGGCCGTCTAGCGGGAAGCAGCGATGAGCAGTTCTTC	CASSGRLAGSSDEQFF	TRBJ2-1	TRBV6-1	few	TRBD2
TGTGCCAGTAGCCCCCTAGGGTCTGAAGCTTTCTTT	CASSPLGSEAFF	TRBJ1-1	TRBV19	once	.
TGCAGTGCTAGACGTGCGGCCTACAATGAGCAGTTCTTC	CSARRAAYNEQFF	TRBJ2-1	TRBV20-1	.	.
TGTGCCAGCAGTGGTAACTCCTACGAGCAGTACTTC	CASSGNSYEQYF	TRBJ2-7	TRBV12-3/TRBV12-4	.	.
TGTGCCAGCAGCTTTCGGGGGGCCCTCTCCTACGAGCAGTACTTC	CASSFRGALSYEQYF	TRBJ2-7	TRBV7-9	.	.
TGCTGCGCTAGACGCGGACTAGCGGGAGGACGCGAGCAGTACTTC	CCARRGLAGGREQYF	TRBJ2-7	TRBV20-1	.	TRBD2
TGTGCCAGCAGTTACAGCTACAGCTCCTATAATTCACCCCTCCACTTT	CASSYSYSSYNSPLHF	TRBJ1-6	TRBV6-5	few	.